This is a list of T cell receptor beta chains from one sample in a study of T-cell reconstitution after alpha-beta-depleted transplantation in children. TCRdb re-analysed the PCR reads in MiXCR, keeping a single row per CDR3 protein. Of approximately 130,000 distinct CDR3 sequences listed, more than 9.5% are singletons. The sequencing here drew on PBMCs, mostly from graft donor cells, taken 180 days after TCRalphabeta/CD19-depleted stem cell transplant. These receptors were taken from a girl less than two years old who had a stem cell transplant for combined immunodeficiency, so the T cells may come from the graft donor. The CDR3 runs from the conserved cysteine through the conserved F or W. D genes are given only for firm matches. Not all rows give a size; the values are once, few, many and, for expanded clones, a class.

v_gene	j_gene	d_gene	abundance	CDR3aa	CDR3nt
TRBV18	TRBJ1-5	-	few	CASSPPGEQPQHF	TGTGCCAGCTCACCACCGGGAGAACAGCCCCAGCATTTT
TRBV6-2/TRBV6-3	TRBJ1-5	-	few	CASSYSGRNQPQHF	TGTGCCAGCAGTTACAGCGGGAGGAATCAGCCCCAGCATTTT
TRBV20-1	TRBJ2-5	TRBD2	few	CSARLLAGEGQETQYF	TGCAGTGCTAGACTACTAGCGGGAGAGGGTCAAGAGACCCAGTACTTC
TRBV30	TRBJ1-1	-	-	CAWSLQGPLEAFF	TGTGCCTGGAGTTTACAGGGCCCACTTGAAGCTTTCTTT
TRBV20-1	TRBJ2-2	-	-	CSARYLNTGELFF	TGCAGTGCTAGGTACCTGAACACCGGGGAGCTGTTTTTT
TRBV29-1	TRBJ2-5	TRBD1	many	CSVEGLGAGGKETQYF	TGCAGCGTTGAAGGCCTCGGGGCAGGGGGCAAAGAGACCCAGTACTTC
TRBV7-8	TRBJ2-2	-	few	CASSLEGPGELFF	TGTGCCAGCAGCTTAGAGGGGCCCGGGGAGCTGTTTTTT
TRBV3-1	TRBJ2-1	-	-	CASSWAGDEQFF	TGTGCCAGCAGTTGGGCCGGGGATGAGCAGTTCTTC
TRBV10-3	TRBJ1-6	-	many	CAISNGGASNSPLHF	TGTGCCATCAGCAATGGGGGGGCATCGAATTCACCCCTCCACTTT
TRBV9	TRBJ2-1	-	few	CASSPGYGEQFF	TGTGCCAGCAGCCCAGGGTACGGGGAGCAGTTCTTC
TRBV5-1	TRBJ2-2	-	-	CASSPGPEGTGELFF	TGCGCCAGCAGCCCTGGACCCGAAGGGACCGGGGAGCTGTTTTTT
TRBV20-1	TRBJ2-3	-	few	CSARDLSIAGTQYF	TGCAGTGCCAGGGACCTATCGATTGCGGGTACGCAGTATTTT
TRBV30	TRBJ2-6	TRBD1	-	CASGQGGSGANVLTF	TGTGCCTCAGGACAGGGGGGTAGTGGGGCCAACGTCCTGACTTTC
TRBV5-6	TRBJ1-2	-	few	CASSFLGTTPYYGYTF	TGTGCCAGCAGCTTCCTCGGGACAACTCCTTACTATGGCTACACCTTC
TRBV18	TRBJ2-7	-	-	CASSPETGTKHF	TGTGCCAGCTCACCAGAAACAGGGACCAAACACTTC
TRBV7-6	TRBJ2-5	-	-	CASSTPRGQETQYF	TGTGCCAGCAGCACTCCCAGGGGACAAGAGACCCAGTACTTC
TRBV27	TRBJ1-5	-	-	CASSLRGGSMVDGDQPQHF	TGTGCCAGCAGTTTACGCGGGGGCAGTATGGTGGACGGTGATCAGCCCCAGCATTTT
TRBV7-2	TRBJ1-4	TRBD1	few	CASSSGTVTYEKLFF	TGTGCCAGCAGCTCTGGGACAGTCACTTATGAAAAACTGTTTTTT
TRBV5-5	TRBJ2-7	TRBD2	-	CASSLAGGLEKQYF	TGTGCCAGCAGCCTAGCGGGAGGGCTTGAGAAGCAGTACTTC
TRBV12-3/TRBV12-4	TRBJ2-5	-	-	CATSESLAPGATQYF	TGTGCCACCTCCGAGTCCCTAGCCCCTGGGGCGACCCAGTACTTC
TRBV6-2/TRBV6-3	TRBJ2-5	-	many	CASSLGQETQYF	TGTGCCAGCAGTTTGGGCCAAGAGACCCAGTACTTC
TRBV5-1	TRBJ2-2	TRBD1	-	CASRGTGVLPNTGELFF	TGCGCCAGCCGAGGGACAGGGGTCCTCCCGAACACCGGGGAGCTGTTTTTT
TRBV7-2	TRBJ1-1	-	few	CASSLSGDKTEAFF	TGTGCCAGCAGCTTGAGCGGGGATAAGACTGAAGCTTTCTTT
TRBV4-1	TRBJ2-3	TRBD2	few	CASSPIAGGLTDTQYF	TGCGCCAGCAGTCCAATAGCGGGAGGGCTCACAGATACGCAGTATTTT
TRBV7-9	TRBJ2-2	TRBD2	few	CASSPLGRENTGELFF	TGTGCCAGCAGCCCCCTCGGGAGGGAAAACACCGGGGAGCTGTTTTTT
TRBV29-1	TRBJ2-3	-	many	CSVARSDTQYF	TGCAGCGTTGCTAGATCAGATACGCAGTATTTT
TRBV7-2	TRBJ2-3	-	few	CASSLRYRVPTDTQYF	TGTGCCAGCAGCTTAAGGTACAGGGTCCCCACAGATACGCAGTATTTT
TRBV27	TRBJ2-2	TRBD2	few	CASSLIAGGANTGELFF	TGTGCCAGCAGTTTGATTGCCGGGGGGGCCAACACCGGGGAGCTGTTTTTT
TRBV7-2	TRBJ2-3	-	-	CASSLGAGQIDTQYF	TGTGCCAGCAGCTTAGGGGCGGGGCAAATAGATACGCAGTATTTT
TRBV20-1	TRBJ2-7	-	many	CSARVAKGTKQYF	TGCAGTGCTAGAGTGGCTAAAGGGACCAAGCAGTACTTC
TRBV7-9	TRBJ2-6	TRBD1	-	CASRQGAGANVLTF	TGTGCCAGCAGACAGGGGGCTGGGGCCAACGTCCTGACTTTC
TRBV20-1	TRBJ2-7	TRBD1	-	CSARDGDSSSYEQYF	TGCAGTGCTAGAGACGGGGACAGCTCTTCCTACGAGCAGTACTTC
TRBV29-1	TRBJ2-3	-	many	CSVEGLGRVSTDTQYF	TGCAGCGTTGAGGGTTTGGGCAGGGTGAGCACAGATACGCAGTATTTT
TRBV28	TRBJ2-7	-	-	CASSPVRVLVGEQYF	TGTGCCAGCAGTCCAGTCCGGGTACTAGTGGGCGAGCAGTACTTC
TRBV12-3/TRBV12-4	TRBJ2-5	TRBD2	few	CASSLVAGGGTQYF	TGTGCCAGCAGTTTAGTGGCGGGGGGAGGGACCCAGTACTTC
TRBV6-1	TRBJ2-2	-	few	CASSVMGDDTGELFF	TGTGCCAGCAGTGTGATGGGGGATGACACCGGGGAGCTGTTTTTT
TRBV29-1	TRBJ2-7	-	-	CSVEDPGSYEQYF	TGCAGCGTTGAAGATCCCGGATCCTACGAGCAGTACTTC